The T cell receptor (beta chain) described here comes from a study of T cell responses to AZD1222 COVID-19 vaccine. The wider study: Investigators merged groups given second doses at roughly 4 or roughly 12 weeks.

Points on this clone: Its target is not known.

There are 16 residues in the CDR3. V dropped 0 bases and J dropped 2; count of bases not matched to a gene: 5. Germline-derived CDR1 and CDR2 are MNHEY and SVGAGI. Study-level findings and limits: Repertoires were obtained only post-peak T cell response. Targeting of unmutated variant regions was reportedly seen in nearly half of spike-specific TCRs. Possibly, clonal diversity was underestimated; donors were largely white British and included more females.

Profiling relied on immunoSEQ multiplex PCR, and the TCRdb table lists in-frame clones only, not all of them. The data show tens of thousands of clones, with 85% to 90% seen just once and 4.5% to 6% held by the top ten. The receptor was isolated from an adult in good health. The sequences come from peripheral blood, collected on day 0 of AZD1222 vaccination. V usage is TRBV6-5 and J usage is TRBJ2-3; 7 bases map to TRBD1. CDR3 in amino acids: CASSYSMGTATDTQYF. CDR3 nucleotide sequence: TGTGCCAGCAGTTACTCGATGGGGACAGCCACAGATACGCAGTATTTT.